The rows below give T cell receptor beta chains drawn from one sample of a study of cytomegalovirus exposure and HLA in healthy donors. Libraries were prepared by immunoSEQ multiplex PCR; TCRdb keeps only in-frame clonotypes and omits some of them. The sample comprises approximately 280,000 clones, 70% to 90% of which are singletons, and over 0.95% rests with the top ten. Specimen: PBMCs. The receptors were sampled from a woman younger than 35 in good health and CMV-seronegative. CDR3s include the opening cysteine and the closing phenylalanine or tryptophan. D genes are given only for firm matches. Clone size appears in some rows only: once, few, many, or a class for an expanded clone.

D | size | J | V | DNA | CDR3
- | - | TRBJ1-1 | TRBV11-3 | TGTGCCAGCAGGCCGACAGTTTTGAACACTGAAGCTTTCTTT | CASRPTVLNTEAFF
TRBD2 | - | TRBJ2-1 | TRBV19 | TGTGCCAGTAGTATGGATAGCGGGGGGAGGGATGAGCAGTTCTTC | CASSMDSGGRDEQFF
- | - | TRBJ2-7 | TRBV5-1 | TGCGCCAGCAGCTTGGAGGCGGGGGAGCAGTACTTC | CASSLEAGEQYF
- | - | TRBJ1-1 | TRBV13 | TGTGCCAGCAGCCCACGGGGTAGAATTGAAGCTTTCTTT | CASSPRGRIEAFF
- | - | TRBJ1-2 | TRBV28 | TGTGCCAGCACCATCGGGGGGTCCTCTAACTATGGCTACACCTTC | CASTIGGSSNYGYTF
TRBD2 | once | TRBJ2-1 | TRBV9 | TGTGCCAGCAGCGGGACTAGCGGGCGTAGCTCCTACAATGAGCAGTTCTTC | CASSGTSGRSSYNEQFF
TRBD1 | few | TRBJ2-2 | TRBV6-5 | TGTGCCAGCAGGGGACAGGGCACCGGGGAGCTGTTTTTT | CASRGQGTGELFF
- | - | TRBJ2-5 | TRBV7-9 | TGTGCCAGCAGCTTAGGCACTGTCAGGGTCAGGGAGACCCAGTACTTC | CASSLGTVRVRETQYF
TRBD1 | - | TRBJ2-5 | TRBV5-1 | TGCGCCAGCAGCTTGGACAGGGGTGTGGAGACCCAGTACTTC | CASSLDRGVETQYF
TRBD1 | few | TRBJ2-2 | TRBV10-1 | TGCGCCAGCACCCGAGACAGGGGGCAGGCCGGGGAGCTGTTTTTT | CASTRDRGQAGELFF
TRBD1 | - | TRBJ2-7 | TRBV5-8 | TGTGCCAGCAGCTTGCGGGGACAGTCCTACGAGCAGTACTTC | CASSLRGQSYEQYF
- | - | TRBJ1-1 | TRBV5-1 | TGCGCCAGCAGCTGGAAATCTCAGGGCGGGGGAACTGAAGCTTTCTTT | CASSWKSQGGGTEAFF
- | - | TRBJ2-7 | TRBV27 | TGTGCCAGCAGGTCTACAAGTAGGGGCTACGAGCAGTACTTC | CASRSTSRGYEQYF
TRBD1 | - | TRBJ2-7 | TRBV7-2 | TGTGCCAGCAGCTCGGGGACAGCTACCTACGAGCAGTACTTC | CASSSGTATYEQYF
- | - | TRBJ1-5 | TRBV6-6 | TGTGCCAGCAGTTACGAGGGTGGACGTACCAATCAGCCCCAGCATTTT | CASSYEGGRTNQPQHF
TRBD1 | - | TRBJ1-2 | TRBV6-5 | TGTGCCAGCAGTTACTCGGACAGGCATAGCGATGGCTACACCTTC | CASSYSDRHSDGYTF
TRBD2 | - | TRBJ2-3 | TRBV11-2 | TGTGCCAGCAACCCGGGACGGATCTTAGCGGGAGCGTATAAAGATACGCAGTATTTT | CASNPGRILAGAYKDTQYF
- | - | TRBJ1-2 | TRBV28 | TGTGCCAGCAGTTTGCCACAGGGCCTCGCCTATGGCTACACCTTC | CASSLPQGLAYGYTF
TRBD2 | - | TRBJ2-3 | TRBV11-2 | TGTGCCAGCAGCCCCTACTATAGCGGGAGGTTCACAGATACGCAGTATTTT | CASSPYYSGRFTDTQYF
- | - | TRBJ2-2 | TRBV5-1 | TGCGCCAGCAGCTTGTCGGGAGCCTCCGGGGAGCTGTTTTTT | CASSLSGASGELFF
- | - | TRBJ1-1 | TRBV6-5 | TGTGCCAGCAGTTACCTACGGGAGCTACCTGAAGCTTTCTTT | CASSYLRELPEAFF
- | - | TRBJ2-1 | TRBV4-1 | TGCGCCAGCAGCCAACACATCGGGAGTTTGTACAATGAGCAGTTCTTC | CASSQHIGSLYNEQFF
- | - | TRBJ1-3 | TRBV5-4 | TGTGCCAGCAGCTTCAGCGGGGGTAGTGGAAACACCATATATTTT | CASSFSGGSGNTIYF
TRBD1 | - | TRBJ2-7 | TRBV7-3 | TGTGCCAGCAGCCCAGAGGGGACAGGCCGAGAGCAGTACTTC | CASSPEGTGREQYF
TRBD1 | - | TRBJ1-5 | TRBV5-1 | TGCGCCAGCAGCTTGGGGGGGACAGACAATCAGCCCCAGCATTTT | CASSLGGTDNQPQHF
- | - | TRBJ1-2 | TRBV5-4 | TGTGCCAGCAGCTTAGAGGAGGCGGGCTATGGCTACACCTTC | CASSLEEAGYGYTF
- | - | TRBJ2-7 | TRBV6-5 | TGTGCCAGCAGTTACAGCTACAGGGTCTCCTACGAGCAGTACTTC | CASSYSYRVSYEQYF
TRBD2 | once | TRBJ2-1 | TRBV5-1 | TGCGCCAGCAGCTTGACTAGCGGGAGGATTGAGCAGTTCTTC | CASSLTSGRIEQFF
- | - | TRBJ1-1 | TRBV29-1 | TGCAGCGTTATCGGCACTGAAGCTTTCTTT | CSVIGTEAFF
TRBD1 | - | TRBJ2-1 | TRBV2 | TGTGCCAGCAGTGCTTCACAGGGGAATGAGCAGTTCTTC | CASSASQGNEQFF
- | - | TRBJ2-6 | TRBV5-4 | TGTGCCAGCAGCGCTGAGGACACTGAGTCTGGGGCCAACGTCCTGACTTTC | CASSAEDTESGANVLTF
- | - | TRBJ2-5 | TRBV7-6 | TGTGCCATAACCCGGTGGGCTGAACAAGAGACCCAGTACTTC | CAITRWAEQETQYF
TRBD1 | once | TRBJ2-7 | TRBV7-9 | TGTGCCAGCAGCCTCTCAGGGGGACACTACGAGCAGTACTTC | CASSLSGGHYEQYF
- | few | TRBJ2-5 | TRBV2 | TGTGCCAGCGAGGACTTGCAAGAGACCCAGTACTTC | CASEDLQETQYF
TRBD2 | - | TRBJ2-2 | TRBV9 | TGTGCCAGCAGCGTAACGACTAGCGGGAAGGACGGGGAGCTGTTTTTT | CASSVTTSGKDGELFF